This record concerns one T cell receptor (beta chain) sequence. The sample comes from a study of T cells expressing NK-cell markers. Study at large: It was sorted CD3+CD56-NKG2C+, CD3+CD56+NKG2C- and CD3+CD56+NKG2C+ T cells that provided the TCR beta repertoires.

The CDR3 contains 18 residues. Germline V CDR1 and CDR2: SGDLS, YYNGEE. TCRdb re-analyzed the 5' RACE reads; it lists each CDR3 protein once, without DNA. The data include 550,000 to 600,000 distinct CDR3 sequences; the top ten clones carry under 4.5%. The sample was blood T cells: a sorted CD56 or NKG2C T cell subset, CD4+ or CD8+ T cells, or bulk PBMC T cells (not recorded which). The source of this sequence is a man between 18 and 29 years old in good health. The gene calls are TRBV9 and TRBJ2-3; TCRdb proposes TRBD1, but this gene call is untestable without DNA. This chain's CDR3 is CASSRSLQWQGSADTQYF.